This entry describes one T cell receptor beta chain. Its recognized antigen is unknown. No clone much larger than this one lies a single base away; base qualities are absent. Enrolling through a virtual design, the prospective study's participants ranged in age from roughly 18 to 95 years and lived across roughly 24 United States geographic areas. Cohort assignment in the prospective study relied on participant-reported clinical history from a screening survey and a study questionnaire. Recovered participants in ImmuneRACE Cohort 3 were defined by two consecutive negative NP/OP PCR tests, clearance by a healthcare professional, or resolution of symptoms. In the prospective study, whole blood, serum and a nasopharyngeal or oropharyngeal swab were collected from each participant by mobile phlebotomists. Additional blood draws and questionnaires over an approximately two-month period could optionally be provided by prospective study participants. Before DNA extraction, blood samples from the prospective study were shipped at room temperature or frozen.

This sample is part of a study of blood T cell repertoires in COVID-19 (TCRdb year 2020). The study in broad terms: Collaborator samples came from the United States, Italy and Spain and covered acute and convalescent phases of COVID-19. The material from the prospective study consisted of cDNA or gDNA derived from T cells, B-cell-depleted T cells, or PBMCs. Subjects who had been exposed to COVID-19, were actively infected with it, or had recovered from it provided the deeply sampled blood TCRbeta repertoires that made up the dataset. The repertoires were released in a freely available public database meant as a resource for research on the immune response to SARS-CoV-2. Samples came from the ongoing ImmuneRACE study (first 160 participants) plus 1,254 subjects from 6 global collaborators. Sample metadata almost always included a de-identified subject ID, COVID-19 status, age in years and sex. Where available, HLA class I and class II types were taken from metadata supplied by the sample provider and were not determined by assay-based typing. What the research found in general, with its limitations: Clinical and demographic metadata were provided uncurated, with the amount varying by source and participant.

TCRbeta CDR3 regions were amplified from genomic DNA by means of the immunoSEQ Assay, a bias-controlled multiplex PCR. From the authors' description of their analysis: The number of nucleated cells in each sample was estimated from the amplification of reference gene primers within the assay. To quantify the absolute abundance of each unique TCRbeta CDR3 rearrangement, sequence reads were collapsed and filtered. For each sample, productive Simpson clonality was calculated as the square root of Simpson's diversity index across productive rearrangements. TCRdb re-hosts the immuneACCESS table, in-frame sequences only. Its copies lack some clones; in the studies checked, an unresolved V gene accounts for under half of them, and the cause for the rest is not known. D and trimming come from the DNA, and the V and J calls and clone size come from that table. In all, the sample holds 240,000 or so clones, and about 84% of those were seen once. The biggest ten clones account for around 2.1% of the sample.

V is cut by 5 bases and J by 5 bases, and the space between the germline ends is 18 bases. The CDR3 spans 14 residues, from the cysteine through the phenylalanine. The read is trimmed to its CDR3 DNA, 42 bases read in frame from base 1. CDR1 and CDR2 are drawn from the germline V gene (reference sequence): GTSNPN, SVGIG. The sequenced material came from PBMCs or T cells enriched from blood (not recorded which). The receptor's source is a woman aged 50 to 60 who had recovered from COVID-19. The chain is encoded by TRBV30 joined to TRBJ2-5; the D segment cannot be called with confidence. The sequence in DNA is TGTGCCTGGCTTATTGGGCAGTTCGAGGAGACCCAGTACTTC. It encodes CAWLIGQFEETQYF. The full variable domain, completed from the reference TRBV30 and TRBJ2-5 proteins outside the CDR3, reads SQTIHQWPATLVQPVGSPLSLECTVEGTSNPNLYWYRQAAGRGLQLLFYSVGIGQISSEVPQNLSASRPQDRQFILSSKKLLLSDSGFYLCAWLIGQFEETQYFGPGTRLLVL.